This T cell receptor (beta chain) was profiled in a study of shared clonotypes between healthy human individuals. The study separated CD4+ cells into CD45RA+ naive and CD45RA-negative memory subsets. Repertoires were generated with immunoSEQ multiplex PCR, while TCRdb's copy carries only in-frame clones and drops some. Among 2 million to 2.5 million clones, roughly 93% were seen once, and the ten largest hold approximately 0.4%. The CDR3 consists of 14 residues. V was pared by 2 bases and J by 1 base, with 7 bases between. Germline CDR1 reads SGDLS; CDR2 reads YYNGEE. Whole-study results and caveats: Sequencing depth was predicted to influence how clonotypes are shared among donors. Sampling covered blood only; tissue repertoires likely differ. The study found lower generation probabilities in non-shared clonotypes than in those shared by all four donors.

Turning to this clone: Its antigen is unidentified. The sample has other DNA sequences that encode this CDR3 too.

This receptor was identified in a man aged 18 to 29 in good health. Some clones in this sample may be carry-over from other donors' samples. The chain links TRBV9 to TRBJ2-1, with D uncertain. Input material: naive CD4+ T cells from PBMCs. Subset noted: CD45RA+ positively selected. The CDR3 sequence is CASSVRGSYNEQFF. CDR3 nucleotides: TGTGCCAGCAGCGTTCGAGGTTCCTACAATGAGCAGTTCTTC.